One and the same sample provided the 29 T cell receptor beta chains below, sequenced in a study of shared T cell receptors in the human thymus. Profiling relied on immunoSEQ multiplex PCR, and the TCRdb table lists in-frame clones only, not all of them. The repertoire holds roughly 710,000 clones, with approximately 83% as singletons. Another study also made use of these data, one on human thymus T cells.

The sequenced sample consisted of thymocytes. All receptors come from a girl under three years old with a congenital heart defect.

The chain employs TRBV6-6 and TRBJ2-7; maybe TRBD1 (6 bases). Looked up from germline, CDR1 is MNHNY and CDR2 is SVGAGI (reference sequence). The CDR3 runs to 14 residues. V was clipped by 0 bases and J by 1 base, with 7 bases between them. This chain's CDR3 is CASSYSGTSYEQYF. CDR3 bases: TGTGCCAGCAGTTACTCCGGGACATCCTACGAGCAGTACTTC.

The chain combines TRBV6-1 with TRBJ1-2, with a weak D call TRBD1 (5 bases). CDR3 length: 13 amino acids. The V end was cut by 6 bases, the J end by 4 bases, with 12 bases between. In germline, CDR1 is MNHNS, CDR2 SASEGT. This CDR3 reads CASRSLGVYGYTF. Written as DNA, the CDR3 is TGTGCCAGCAGATCTTTAGGGGTCTATGGCTACACCTTC.

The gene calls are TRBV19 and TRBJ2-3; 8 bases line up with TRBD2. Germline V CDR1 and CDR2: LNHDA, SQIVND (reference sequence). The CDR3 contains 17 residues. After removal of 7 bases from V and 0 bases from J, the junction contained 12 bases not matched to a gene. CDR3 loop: CASTDRRVAGSTDTQYF. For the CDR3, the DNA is TGTGCCAGTACCGACCGCCGGGTAGCGGGGAGCACAGATACGCAGTATTTT.

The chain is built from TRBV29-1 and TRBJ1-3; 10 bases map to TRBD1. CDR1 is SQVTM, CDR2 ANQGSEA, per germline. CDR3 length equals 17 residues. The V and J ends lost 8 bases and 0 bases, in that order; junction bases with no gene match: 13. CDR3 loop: CSTYRWDRGDSGNTIYF. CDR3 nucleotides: TGCAGCACCTACCGCTGGGACAGGGGAGACTCTGGAAACACCATATATTTT. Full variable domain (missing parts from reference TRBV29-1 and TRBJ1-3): SAVISQKPSRDICQRGTSLTIQCQVDSQVTMMFWYRQQPGQSLTLIATANQGSEATYESGFVIDKFPISRPNLTFSTLTVSNMSPEDSSIYLCSTYRWDRGDSGNTIYFGEGSWLTVV.

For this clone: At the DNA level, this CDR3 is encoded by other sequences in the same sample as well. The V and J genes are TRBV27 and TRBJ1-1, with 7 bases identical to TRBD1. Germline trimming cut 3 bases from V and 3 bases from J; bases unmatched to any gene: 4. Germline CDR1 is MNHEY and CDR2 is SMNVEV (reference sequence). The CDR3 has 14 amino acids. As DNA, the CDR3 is TGTGCCAGCAGTTTGGGCAGGGGGTACACTGAAGCTTTCTTT. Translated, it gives CASSLGRGYTEAFF.

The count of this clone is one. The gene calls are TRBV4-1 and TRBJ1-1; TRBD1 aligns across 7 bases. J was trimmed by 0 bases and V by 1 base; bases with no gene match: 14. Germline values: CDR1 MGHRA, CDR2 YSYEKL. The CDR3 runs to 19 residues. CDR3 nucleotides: TGCGCCAGCAGCCAAGCAAGGGGGCGTCACACGAATATGAACACTGAAGCTTTCTTT. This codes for CASSQARGRHTNMNTEAFF.

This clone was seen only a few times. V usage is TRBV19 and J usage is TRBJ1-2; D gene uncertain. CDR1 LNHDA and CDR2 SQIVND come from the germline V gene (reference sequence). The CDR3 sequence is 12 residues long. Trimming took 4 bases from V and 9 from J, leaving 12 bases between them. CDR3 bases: TGTGCCAGTAGTACCGGGAGGAGGTGCTACACCTTC. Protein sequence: CASSTGRRCYTF.

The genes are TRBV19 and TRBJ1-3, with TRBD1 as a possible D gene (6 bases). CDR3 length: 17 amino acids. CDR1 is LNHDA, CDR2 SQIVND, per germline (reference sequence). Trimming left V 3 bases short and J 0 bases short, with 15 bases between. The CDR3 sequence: CASSMRRGPFSGNTIYF. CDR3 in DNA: TGTGCCAGTAGTATGAGGCGGGGGCCTTTCTCTGGAAACACCATATATTTT.

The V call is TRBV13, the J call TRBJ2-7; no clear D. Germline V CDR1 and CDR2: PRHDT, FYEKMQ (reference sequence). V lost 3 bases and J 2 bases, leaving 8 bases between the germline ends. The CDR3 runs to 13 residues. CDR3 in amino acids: CASSFSVTYEQYF. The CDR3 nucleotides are TGTGCCAGCAGCTTCAGCGTAACCTACGAGCAGTACTTC.

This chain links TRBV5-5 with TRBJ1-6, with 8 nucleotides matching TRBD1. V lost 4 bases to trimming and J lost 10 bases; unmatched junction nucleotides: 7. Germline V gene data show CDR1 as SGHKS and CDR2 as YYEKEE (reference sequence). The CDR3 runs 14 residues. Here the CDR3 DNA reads TGTGCCAGCAGCCCCAAGACAGGGGAGTCACCCCTCCACTTT. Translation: CASSPKTGESPLHF. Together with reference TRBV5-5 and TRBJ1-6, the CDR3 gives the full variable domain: DAGVTQSPTHLIKTRGQQVTLRCSPISGHKSVSWYQQVLGQGPQFIFQYYEKEERGRGNFPDRFSARQFPNYSSELNVNALLLGDSALYLCASSPKTGESPLHFGNGTRLTVT.

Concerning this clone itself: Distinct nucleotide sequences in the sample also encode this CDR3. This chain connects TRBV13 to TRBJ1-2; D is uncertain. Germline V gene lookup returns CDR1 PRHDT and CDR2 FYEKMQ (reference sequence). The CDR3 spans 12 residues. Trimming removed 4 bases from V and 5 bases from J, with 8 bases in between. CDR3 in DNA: TGTGCCAGCAGCTCAGAGGGATATGGCTACACCTTC. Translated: CASSSEGYGYTF.

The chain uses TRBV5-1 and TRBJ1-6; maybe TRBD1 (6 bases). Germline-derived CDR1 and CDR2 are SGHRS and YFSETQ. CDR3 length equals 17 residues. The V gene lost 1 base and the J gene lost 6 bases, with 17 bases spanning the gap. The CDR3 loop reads CASSLHPRGQFNSPLHF. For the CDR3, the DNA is TGCGCCAGCAGCTTGCACCCCCGAGGACAGTTTAATTCACCCCTCCACTTT.

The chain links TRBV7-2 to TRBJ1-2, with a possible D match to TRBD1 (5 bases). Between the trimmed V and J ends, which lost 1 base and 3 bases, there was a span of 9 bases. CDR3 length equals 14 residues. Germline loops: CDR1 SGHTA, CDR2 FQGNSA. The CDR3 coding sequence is TGTGCCAGCAGCTTAGTGGAGGGGTACTATGGCTACACCTTC. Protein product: CASSLVEGYYGYTF.

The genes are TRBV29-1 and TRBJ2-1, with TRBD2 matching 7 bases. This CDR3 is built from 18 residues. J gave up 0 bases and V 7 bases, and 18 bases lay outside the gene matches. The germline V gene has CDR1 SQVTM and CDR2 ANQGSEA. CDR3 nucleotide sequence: TGCAGCGCTTGGGGAAGGGGACTACTTCGGAGCTCCTACAATGAGCAGTTCTTC. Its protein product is CSAWGRGLLRSSYNEQFF.

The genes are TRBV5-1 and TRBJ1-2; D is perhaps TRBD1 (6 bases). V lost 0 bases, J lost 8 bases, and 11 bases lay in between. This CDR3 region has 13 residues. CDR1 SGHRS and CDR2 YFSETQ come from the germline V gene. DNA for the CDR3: TGCGCCAGCAGCTTGGTCGACAGGAGGGGCTACACCTTC. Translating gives CASSLVDRRGYTF.

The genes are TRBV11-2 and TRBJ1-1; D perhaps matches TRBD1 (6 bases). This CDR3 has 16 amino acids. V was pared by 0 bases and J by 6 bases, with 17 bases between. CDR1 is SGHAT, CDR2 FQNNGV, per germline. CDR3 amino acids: CASSLEGAGEKAEAFF. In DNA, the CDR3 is TGTGCCAGCAGCTTAGAGGGGGCAGGGGAAAAAGCTGAAGCTTTCTTT. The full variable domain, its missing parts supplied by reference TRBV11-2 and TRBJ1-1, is EAGVAQSPRYKIIEKRQSVAFWCNPISGHATLYWYQQILGQGPKLLIQFQNNGVVDDSQLPKDRFSAERLKGVDSTLKIQPAKLEDSAVYLCASSLEGAGEKAEAFFGQGTRLTVV.

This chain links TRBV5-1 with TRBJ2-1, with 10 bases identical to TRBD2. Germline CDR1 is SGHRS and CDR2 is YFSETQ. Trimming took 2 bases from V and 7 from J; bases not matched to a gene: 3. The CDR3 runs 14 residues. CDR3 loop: CASSLSSGGNEQFF. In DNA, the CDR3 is TGCGCCAGCAGCTTATCTAGCGGGGGAAATGAGCAGTTCTTC.

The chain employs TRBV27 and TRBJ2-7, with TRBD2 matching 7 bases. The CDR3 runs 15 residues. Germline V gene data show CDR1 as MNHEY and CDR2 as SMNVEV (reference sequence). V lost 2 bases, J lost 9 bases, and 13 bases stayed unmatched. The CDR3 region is CASSLRAGVGGGQYF. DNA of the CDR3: TGTGCCAGCAGTTTAAGGGCCGGCGTAGGCGGGGGGCAGTACTTC.

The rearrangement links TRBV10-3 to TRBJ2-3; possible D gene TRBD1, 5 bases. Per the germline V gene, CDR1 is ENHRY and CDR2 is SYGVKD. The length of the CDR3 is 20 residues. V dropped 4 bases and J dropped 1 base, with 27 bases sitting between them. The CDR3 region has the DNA TGTGCCATCAGTGGAGCCCCCACAGGTTTTGGTCCCCCCGGCACAGATACGCAGTATTTT. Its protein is CAISGAPTGFGPPGTDTQYF.

CDR3 sequence reads: CATSRGARGLYGYTF. DNA of the CDR3: TGTGCCACCAGCAGAGGTGCCAGGGGCCTCTATGGCTACACCTTC. The V and J genes are TRBV15 and TRBJ1-2; D possibly corresponds to TRBD1 (6 bases). V dropped 1 base and J dropped 4 bases, with 13 bases sitting between them. The CDR3 consists of 15 residues. Germline V gene sequence: CDR1 LNHNV, CDR2 YYDKDF (reference sequence).

CDR3 nucleotide sequence: TGCAGCGTTCCGGGACAGGGGACGAAGACCCAGTACTTC. Its translation is CSVPGQGTKTQYF. The chain carries TRBV29-1 and TRBJ2-5, with 10 bases aligning to TRBD1. V shed 5 bases, J shed 6 bases, and the junction held 6 bases outside the gene matches. The CDR3 consists of 13 residues. The germline gives CDR1 SQVTM, CDR2 ANQGSEA. Filled out from reference TRBV29-1 and TRBJ2-5, the complete variable domain reads SAVISQKPSRDICQRGTSLTIQCQVDSQVTMMFWYRQQPGQSLTLIATANQGSEATYESGFVIDKFPISRPNLTFSTLTVSNMSPEDSSIYLCSVPGQGTKTQYFGPGTRLLVL.

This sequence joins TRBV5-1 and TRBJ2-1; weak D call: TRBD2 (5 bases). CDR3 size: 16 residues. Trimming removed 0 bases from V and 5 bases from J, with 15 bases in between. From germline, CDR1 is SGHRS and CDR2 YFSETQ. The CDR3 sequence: CASSLAPEAAHNEQFF. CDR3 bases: TGCGCCAGCAGCTTGGCCCCGGAGGCGGCCCACAATGAGCAGTTCTTC.

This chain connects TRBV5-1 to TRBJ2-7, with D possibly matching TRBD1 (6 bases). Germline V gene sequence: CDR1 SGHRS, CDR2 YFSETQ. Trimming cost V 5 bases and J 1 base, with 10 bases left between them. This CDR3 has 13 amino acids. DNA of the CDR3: TGCGCCAGCAGACAGGGCTATTCCTACGAGCAGTACTTC. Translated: CASRQGYSYEQYF.

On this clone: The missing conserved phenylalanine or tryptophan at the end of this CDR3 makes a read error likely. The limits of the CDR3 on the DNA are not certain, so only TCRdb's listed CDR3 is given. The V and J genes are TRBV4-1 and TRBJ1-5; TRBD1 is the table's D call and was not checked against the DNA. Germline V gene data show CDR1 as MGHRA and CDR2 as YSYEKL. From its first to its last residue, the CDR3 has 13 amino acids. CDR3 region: CASNHLLDTVLVL.

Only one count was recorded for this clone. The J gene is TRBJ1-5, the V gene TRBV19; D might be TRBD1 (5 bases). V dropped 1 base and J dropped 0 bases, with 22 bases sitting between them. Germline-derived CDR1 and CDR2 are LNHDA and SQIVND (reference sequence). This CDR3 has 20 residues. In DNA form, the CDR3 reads TGTGCCAGTAGTATAGTATTGGGGGGTGACAGCCTTTATAGCAATCAGCCCCAGCATTTT. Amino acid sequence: CASSIVLGGDSLYSNQPQHF.

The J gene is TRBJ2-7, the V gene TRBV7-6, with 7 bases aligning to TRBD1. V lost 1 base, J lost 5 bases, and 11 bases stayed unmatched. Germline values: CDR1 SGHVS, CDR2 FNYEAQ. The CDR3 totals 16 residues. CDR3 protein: CASSLVKPNRGHEQYF. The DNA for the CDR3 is TGTGCCAGCAGCTTAGTTAAGCCCAACAGGGGCCACGAGCAGTACTTC.

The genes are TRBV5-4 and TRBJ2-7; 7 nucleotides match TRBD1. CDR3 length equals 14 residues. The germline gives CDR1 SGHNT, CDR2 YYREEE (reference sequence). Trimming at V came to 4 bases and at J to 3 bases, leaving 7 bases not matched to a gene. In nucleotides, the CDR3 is TGTGCCAGCAGCAAAGGGGGCTTGCACTACGAGCAGTACTTC. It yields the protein CASSKGGLHYEQYF.

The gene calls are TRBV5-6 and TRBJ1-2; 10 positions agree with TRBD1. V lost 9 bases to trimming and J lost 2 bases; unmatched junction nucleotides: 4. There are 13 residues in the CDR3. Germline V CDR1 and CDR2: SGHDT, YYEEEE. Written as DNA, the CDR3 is TGTGCCACCTCGGACAGGGGGAACTATGGCTACACCTTC. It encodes CATSDRGNYGYTF.

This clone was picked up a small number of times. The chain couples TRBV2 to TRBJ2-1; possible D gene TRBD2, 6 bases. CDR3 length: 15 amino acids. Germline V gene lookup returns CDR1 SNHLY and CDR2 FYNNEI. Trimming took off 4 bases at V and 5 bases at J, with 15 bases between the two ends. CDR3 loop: CASSVREFPNNEQFF. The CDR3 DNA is TGTGCCAGCAGTGTGCGGGAATTCCCCAACAATGAGCAGTTCTTC.